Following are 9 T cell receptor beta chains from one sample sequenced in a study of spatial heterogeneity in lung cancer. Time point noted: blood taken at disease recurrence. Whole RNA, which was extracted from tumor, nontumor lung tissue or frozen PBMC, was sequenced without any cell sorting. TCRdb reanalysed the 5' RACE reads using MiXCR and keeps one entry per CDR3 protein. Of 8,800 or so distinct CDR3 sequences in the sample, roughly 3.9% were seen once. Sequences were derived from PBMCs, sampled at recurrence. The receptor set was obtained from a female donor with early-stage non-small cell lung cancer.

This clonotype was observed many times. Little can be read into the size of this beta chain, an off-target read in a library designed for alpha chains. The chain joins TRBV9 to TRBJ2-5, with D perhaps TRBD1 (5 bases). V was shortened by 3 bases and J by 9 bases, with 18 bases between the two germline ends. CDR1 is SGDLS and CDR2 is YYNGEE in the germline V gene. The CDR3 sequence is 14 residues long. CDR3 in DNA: TGTGCCAGCAGCGAGATCCCGAGTTCAGGGTCCCAGTACTTC. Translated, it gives CASSEIPSSGSQYF. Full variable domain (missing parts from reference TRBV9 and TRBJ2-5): DSGVTQTPKHLITATGQRVTLRCSPRSGDLSVYWYQQSLDQGLQFLIQYYNGEERAKGNILERFSAQQFPDLHSELNLSSLELGDSALYFCASSEIPSSGSQYFGPGTRLLVL.

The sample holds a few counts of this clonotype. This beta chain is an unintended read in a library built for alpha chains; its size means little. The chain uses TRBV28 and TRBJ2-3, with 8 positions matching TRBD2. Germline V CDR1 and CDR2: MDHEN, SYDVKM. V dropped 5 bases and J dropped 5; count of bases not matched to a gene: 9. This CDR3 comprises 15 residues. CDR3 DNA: TGTGCCAGCAGTCCGGGGGGGGCGCAGGGAGATACGCAGTATTTT. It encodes CASSPGGAQGDTQYF.

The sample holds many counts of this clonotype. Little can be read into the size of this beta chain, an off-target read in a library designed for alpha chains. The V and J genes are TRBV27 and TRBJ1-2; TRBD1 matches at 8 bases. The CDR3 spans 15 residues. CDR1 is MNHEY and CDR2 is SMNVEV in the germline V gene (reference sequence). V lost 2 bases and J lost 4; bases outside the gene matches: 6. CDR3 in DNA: TGTGCCAGCAGTTTAGAGTCAGGGGGCGGCTATGGCTACACCTTC. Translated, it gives CASSLESGGGYGYTF.

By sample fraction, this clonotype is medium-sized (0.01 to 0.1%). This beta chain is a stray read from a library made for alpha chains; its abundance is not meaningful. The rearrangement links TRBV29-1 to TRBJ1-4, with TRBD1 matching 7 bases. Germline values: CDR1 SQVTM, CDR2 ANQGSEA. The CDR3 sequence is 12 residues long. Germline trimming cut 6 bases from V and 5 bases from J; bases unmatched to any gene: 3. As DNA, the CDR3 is TGCAGCGTCGGACAGGACAATGAAAAACTGTTTTTT. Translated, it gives CSVGQDNEKLFF.

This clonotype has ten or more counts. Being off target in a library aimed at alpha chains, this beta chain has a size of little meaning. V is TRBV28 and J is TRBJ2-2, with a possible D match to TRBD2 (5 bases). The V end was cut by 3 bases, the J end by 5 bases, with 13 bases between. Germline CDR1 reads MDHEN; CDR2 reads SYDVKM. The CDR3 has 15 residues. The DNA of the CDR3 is TGTGCCAGCAGTTTCACACGCGGCGGGACCGGGGAGCTGTTTTTT. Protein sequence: CASSFTRGGTGELFF. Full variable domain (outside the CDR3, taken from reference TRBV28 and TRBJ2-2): DVKVTQSSRYLVKRTGEKVFLECVQDMDHENMFWYRQDPGLGLRLIYFSYDVKMKEKGDIPEGYSVSREKKERFSLILESASTNQTSMYLCASSFTRGGTGELFFGEGSRLTVL.

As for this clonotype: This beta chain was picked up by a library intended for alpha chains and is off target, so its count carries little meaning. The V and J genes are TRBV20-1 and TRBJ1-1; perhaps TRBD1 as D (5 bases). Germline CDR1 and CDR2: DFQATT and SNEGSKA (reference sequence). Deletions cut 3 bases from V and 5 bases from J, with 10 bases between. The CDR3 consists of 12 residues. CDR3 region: CSASSGRTEAFF. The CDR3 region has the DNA TGCAGTGCTAGTTCGGGGCGGACTGAAGCTTTCTTT.

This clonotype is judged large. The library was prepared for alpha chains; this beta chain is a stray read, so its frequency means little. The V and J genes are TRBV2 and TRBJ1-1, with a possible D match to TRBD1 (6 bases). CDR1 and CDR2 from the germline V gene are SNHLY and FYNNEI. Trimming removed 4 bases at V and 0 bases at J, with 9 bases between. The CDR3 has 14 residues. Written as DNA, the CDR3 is TGTGCCAGCAGTGCGGGACAAATGAACACTGAAGCTTTCTTT. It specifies CASSAGQMNTEAFF.

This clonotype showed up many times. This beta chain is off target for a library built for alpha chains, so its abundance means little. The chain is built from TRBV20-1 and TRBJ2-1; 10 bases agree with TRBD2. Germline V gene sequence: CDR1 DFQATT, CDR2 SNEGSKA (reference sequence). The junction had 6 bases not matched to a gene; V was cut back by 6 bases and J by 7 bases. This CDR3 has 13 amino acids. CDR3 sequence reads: CSAQRGGSNEQFF. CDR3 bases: TGCAGTGCACAGCGGGGGGGCTCGAATGAGCAGTTCTTC.

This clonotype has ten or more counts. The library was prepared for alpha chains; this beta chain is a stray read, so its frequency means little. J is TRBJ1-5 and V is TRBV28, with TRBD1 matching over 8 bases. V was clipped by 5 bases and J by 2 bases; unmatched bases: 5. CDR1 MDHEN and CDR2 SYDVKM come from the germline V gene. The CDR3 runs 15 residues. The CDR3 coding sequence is TGTGCCAGCAGTATTGGGACAGGTGGCAATCAGCCCCAGCATTTT. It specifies CASSIGTGGNQPQHF. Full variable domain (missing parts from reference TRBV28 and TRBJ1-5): DVKVTQSSRYLVKRTGEKVFLECVQDMDHENMFWYRQDPGLGLRLIYFSYDVKMKEKGDIPEGYSVSREKKERFSLILESASTNQTSMYLCASSIGTGGNQPQHFGDGTRLSIL.